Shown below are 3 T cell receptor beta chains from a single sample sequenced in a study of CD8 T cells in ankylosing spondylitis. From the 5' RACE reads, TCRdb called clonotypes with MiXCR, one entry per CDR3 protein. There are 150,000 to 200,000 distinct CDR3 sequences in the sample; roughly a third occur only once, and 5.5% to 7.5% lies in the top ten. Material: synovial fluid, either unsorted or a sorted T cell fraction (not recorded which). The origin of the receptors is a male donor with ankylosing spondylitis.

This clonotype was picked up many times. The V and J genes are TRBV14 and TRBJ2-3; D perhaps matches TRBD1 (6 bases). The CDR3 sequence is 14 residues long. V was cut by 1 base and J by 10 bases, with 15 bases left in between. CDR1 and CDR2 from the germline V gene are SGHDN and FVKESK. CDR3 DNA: TGTGCCAGCAGCCAAGCGGGACATCTTAATCCGCAGTATTTT. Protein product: CASSQAGHLNPQYF.

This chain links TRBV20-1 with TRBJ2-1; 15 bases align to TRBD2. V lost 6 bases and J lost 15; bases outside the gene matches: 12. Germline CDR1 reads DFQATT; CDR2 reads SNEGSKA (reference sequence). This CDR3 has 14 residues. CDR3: CSAGRTGTSGGRFF. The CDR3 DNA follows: TGCAGTGCCGGACGCACCGGGACTAGCGGGGGGCGGTTCTTC.

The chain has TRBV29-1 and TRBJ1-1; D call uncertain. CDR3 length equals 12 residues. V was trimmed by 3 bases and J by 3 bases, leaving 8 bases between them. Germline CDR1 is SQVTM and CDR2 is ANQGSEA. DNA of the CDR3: TGCAGCGTTGATACGGCGGACACTGAAGCTTTCTTT. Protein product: CSVDTADTEAFF. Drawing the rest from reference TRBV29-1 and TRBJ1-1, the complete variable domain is SAVISQKPSRDICQRGTSLTIQCQVDSQVTMMFWYRQQPGQSLTLIATANQGSEATYESGFVIDKFPISRPNLTFSTLTVSNMSPEDSSIYLCSVDTADTEAFFGQGTRLTVV.